This T cell receptor beta chain was profiled in a study of regulatory T cells in long-lasting Graves disease. V was pared by 5 bases and J by 6 bases, with 10 bases of the junction left unmatched. The CDR3 totals 15 residues. The germline gives CDR1 SGHTA, CDR2 FQGNSA. Assembly of TCR beta libraries relied on iRepertoire HTBI primers together with Arm-PCR of CDR3 regions. From the multiplex PCR reads, TCRdb called clonotypes with MiXCR, one entry per CDR3 protein. The repertoire has about 470,000 distinct CDR3 sequences, about a fifth of them found once; the top ten carry over 6%. This clonotype showed up just a few times. Regarding time point: persistent/refractory GD, antithyroid drugs over 5 years with positive TRAb. RNA from PBMCs was the source of the TCR library.

The specimen comprised peripheral blood mononuclear cells (PBMCs), sampled when the disease was refractory, from a patient treated with antithyroid drugs. The rearrangement links TRBV7-2 to TRBJ2-7; 10 bases are a match to TRBD2. The TCR was taken from a female donor with Graves disease. As DNA, the CDR3 is TGTGCCAGCAGCCGAACCAGCGGGAGGGCCGTCGAGCAGTACTTC. Its translation: CASSRTSGRAVEQYF.